This T cell receptor beta chain was identified in a study of blood T cell repertoires in COVID-19. The repertoire was sequenced with immunoSEQ multiplex PCR; TCRdb's copy has only in-frame clones and lacks some. The sample has roughly 100,000 clones, almost 90% seen once. V lost 4 bases to trimming and J lost 0 bases; unmatched junction nucleotides: 13. The CDR3 totals 17 residues. Germline V gene sequence: CDR1 SGDLS, CDR2 YYNGEE. The chain couples TRBV9 to TRBJ2-7; 7 bases map to TRBD2. The TCR sequence derives from a human donor in a cohort sampled during active COVID-19. The sample consisted of peripheral blood. CDR3 DNA: TGTGCCAGCAGCCCTCCCGGCGGGGGAAGGGGCTCCTACGAGCAGTACTTC. Encoded protein: CASSPPGGGRGSYEQYF.